Included here is one T cell receptor beta chain sequence, with context. Its specificity is unknown. The entry originates in a study of T cell responses to AZD1222 COVID-19 vaccine. Findings and caveats of the study: Baseline serology detected seropositivity in only six AZD1222 recipients. Two AZD1222 doses significantly raised spike-specific TCR breadth and depth over controls.

Trimming removed 0 bases from V and 3 bases from J, with 3 bases in between. CDR1 and CDR2 from the germline V gene are SEHNR and FQNEAQ (reference sequence). The CDR3 sequence is 13 residues long. Doses given second, at about 4 or about 12 weeks, were pooled. Profiled with immunoSEQ multiplex PCR; TCRdb holds only in-frame clones, not every one. The sample records about 160,000 clones, about 90% being singletons. This TCR derives from an adult who received the AZD1222 COVID-19 vaccine. The J gene is TRBJ2-1, the V gene TRBV7-9; D is unclear. Sequenced here: peripheral blood, sampled 28 days after the second AZD1222 dose. For the CDR3, the DNA is TGTGCCAGCAGCTTAGCCCTCTACAATGAGCAGTTCTTC. As protein: CASSLALYNEQFF.